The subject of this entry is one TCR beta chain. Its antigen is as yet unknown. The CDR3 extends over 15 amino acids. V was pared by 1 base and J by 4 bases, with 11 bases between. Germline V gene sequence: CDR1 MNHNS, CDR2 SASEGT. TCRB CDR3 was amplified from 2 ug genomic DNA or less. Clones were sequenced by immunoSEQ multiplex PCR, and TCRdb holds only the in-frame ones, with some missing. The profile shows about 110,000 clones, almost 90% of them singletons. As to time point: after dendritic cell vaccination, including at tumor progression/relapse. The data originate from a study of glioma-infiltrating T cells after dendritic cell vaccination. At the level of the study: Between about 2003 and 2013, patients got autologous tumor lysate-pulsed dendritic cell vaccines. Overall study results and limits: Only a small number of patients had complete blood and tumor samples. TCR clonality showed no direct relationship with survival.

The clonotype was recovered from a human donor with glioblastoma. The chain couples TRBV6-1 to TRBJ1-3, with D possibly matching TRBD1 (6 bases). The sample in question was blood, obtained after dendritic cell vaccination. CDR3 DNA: TGTGCCAGCAGTGAAGAGAGACAGGCCGGAAACACCATATATTTT. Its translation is CASSEERQAGNTIYF.